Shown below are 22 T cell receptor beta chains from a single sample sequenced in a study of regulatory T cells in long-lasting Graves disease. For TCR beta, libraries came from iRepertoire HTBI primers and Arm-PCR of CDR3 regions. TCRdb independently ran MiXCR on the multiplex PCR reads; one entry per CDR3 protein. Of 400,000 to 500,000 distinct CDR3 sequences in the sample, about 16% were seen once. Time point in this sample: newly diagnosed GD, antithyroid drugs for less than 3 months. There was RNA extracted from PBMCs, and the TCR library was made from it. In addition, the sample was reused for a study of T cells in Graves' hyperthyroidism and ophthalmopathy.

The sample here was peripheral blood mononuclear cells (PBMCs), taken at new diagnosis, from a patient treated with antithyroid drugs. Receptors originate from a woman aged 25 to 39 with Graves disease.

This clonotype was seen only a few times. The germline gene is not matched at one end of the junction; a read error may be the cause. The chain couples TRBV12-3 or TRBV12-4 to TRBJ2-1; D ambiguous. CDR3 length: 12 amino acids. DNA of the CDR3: TGTGCCAGCGGTTTCCCCTACAATGAGCAGTTCTTC. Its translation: CASGFPYNEQFF.

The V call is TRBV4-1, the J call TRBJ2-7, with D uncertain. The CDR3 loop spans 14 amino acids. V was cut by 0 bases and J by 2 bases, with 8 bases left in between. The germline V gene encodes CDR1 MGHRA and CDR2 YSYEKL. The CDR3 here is CASSQDSRPYEQYF. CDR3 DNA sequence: TGCGCCAGCAGCCAAGATAGTCGGCCCTACGAGCAGTACTTC.

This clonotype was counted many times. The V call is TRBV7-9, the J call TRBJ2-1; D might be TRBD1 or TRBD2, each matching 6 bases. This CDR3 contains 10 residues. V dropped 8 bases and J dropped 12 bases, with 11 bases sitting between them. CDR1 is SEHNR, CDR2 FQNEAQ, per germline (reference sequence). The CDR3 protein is CASGGTSQFF. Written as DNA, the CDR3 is TGTGCCAGCGGGGGGACATCGCAGTTCTTC.

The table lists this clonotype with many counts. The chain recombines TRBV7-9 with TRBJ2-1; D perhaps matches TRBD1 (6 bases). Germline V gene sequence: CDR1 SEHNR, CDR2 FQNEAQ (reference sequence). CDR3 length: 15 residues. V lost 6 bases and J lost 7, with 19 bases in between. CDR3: CASRPPGHALNEQFF. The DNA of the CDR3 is TGTGCCAGCAGACCCCCGGGACACGCCCTTAATGAGCAGTTCTTC.

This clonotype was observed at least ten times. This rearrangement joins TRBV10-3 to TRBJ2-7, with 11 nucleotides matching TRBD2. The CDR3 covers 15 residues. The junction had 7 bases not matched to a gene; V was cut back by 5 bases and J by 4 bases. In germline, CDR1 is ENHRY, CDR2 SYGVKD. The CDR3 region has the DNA TGTGCCATCAGTCACCCGGGACTAGCGGTGTACGAGCAGTACTTC. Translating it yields CAISHPGLAVYEQYF.

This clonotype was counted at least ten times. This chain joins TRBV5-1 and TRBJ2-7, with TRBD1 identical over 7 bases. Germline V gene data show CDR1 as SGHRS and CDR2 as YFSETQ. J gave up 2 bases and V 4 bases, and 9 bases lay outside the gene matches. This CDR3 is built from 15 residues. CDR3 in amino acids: CASSGTGTETYEQYF. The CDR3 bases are TGCGCCAGCAGCGGAACCGGGACAGAAACCTACGAGCAGTACTTC.

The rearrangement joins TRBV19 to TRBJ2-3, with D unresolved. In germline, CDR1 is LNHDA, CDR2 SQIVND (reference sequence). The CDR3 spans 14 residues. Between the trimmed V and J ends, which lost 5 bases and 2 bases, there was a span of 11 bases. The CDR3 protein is CASSPDHSTDTQYF. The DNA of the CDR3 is TGTGCCAGTAGTCCCGACCACTCCACAGATACGCAGTATTTT.

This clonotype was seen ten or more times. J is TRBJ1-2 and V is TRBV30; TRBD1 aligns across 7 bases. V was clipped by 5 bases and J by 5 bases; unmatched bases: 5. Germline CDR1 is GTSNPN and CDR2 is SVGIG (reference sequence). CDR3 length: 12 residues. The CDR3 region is CAWSTGRYGYTF. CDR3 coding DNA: TGTGCCTGGTCGACAGGGCGTTATGGCTACACCTTC.

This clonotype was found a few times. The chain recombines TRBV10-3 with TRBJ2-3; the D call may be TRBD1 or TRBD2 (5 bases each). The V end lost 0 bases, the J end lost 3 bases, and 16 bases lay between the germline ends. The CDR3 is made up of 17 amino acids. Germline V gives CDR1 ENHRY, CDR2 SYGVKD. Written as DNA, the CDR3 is TGTGCCATCAGTGAGTCGACCGAGGGGTCGTTGACAGATACGCAGTATTTT. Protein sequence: CAISESTEGSLTDTQYF.

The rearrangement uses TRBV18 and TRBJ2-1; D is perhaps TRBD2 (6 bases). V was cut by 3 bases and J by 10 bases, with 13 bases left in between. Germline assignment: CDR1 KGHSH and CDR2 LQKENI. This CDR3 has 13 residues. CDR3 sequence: CASSPGGREEQFF. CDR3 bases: TGTGCCAGCTCACCGGGGGGTCGGGAAGAGCAGTTCTTC.

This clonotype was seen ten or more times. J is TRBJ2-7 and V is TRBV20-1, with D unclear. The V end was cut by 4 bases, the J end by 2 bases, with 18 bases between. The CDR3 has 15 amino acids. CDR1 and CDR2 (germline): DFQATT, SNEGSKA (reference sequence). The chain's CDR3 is CSATNPDGNPYEQYF. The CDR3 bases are TGCAGTGCTACGAACCCGGACGGAAACCCCTACGAGCAGTACTTC.

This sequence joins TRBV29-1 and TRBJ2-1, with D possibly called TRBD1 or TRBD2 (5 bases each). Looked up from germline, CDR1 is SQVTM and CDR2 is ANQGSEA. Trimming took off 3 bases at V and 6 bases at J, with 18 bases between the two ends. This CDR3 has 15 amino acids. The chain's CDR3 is CSVDGLRDLCNEQFF. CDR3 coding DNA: TGCAGCGTTGACGGCCTACGGGACCTCTGCAATGAGCAGTTCTTC.

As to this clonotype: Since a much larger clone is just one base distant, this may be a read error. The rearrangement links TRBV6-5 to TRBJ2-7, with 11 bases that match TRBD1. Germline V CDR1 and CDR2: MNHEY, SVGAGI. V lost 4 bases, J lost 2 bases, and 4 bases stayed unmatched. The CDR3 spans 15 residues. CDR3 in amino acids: CASSFQGQGAYEQYF. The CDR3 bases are TGTGCCAGCAGTTTCCAGGGACAGGGGGCCTACGAGCAGTACTTC.

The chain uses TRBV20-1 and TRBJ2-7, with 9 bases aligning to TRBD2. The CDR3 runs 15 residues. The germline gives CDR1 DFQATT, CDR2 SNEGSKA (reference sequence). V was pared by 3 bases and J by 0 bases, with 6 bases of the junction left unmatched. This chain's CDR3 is CSARELAGPSYEQYF. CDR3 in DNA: TGCAGTGCTAGGGAACTAGCGGGCCCCTCCTACGAGCAGTACTTC.

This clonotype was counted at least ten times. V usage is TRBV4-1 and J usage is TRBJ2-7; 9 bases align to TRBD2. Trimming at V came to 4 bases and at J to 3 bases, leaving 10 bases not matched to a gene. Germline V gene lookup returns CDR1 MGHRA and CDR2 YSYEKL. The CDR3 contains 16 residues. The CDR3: CASSPDPGLAYYEQYF. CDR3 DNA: TGCGCCAGCAGCCCCGATCCGGGACTAGCTTACTACGAGCAGTACTTC.

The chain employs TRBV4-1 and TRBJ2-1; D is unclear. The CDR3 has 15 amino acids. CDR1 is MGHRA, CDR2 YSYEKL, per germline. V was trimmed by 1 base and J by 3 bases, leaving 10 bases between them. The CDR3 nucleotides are TGCGCCAGCAGCCAAGGCTGGACCAGCTACAATGAGCAGTTCTTC. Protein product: CASSQGWTSYNEQFF.

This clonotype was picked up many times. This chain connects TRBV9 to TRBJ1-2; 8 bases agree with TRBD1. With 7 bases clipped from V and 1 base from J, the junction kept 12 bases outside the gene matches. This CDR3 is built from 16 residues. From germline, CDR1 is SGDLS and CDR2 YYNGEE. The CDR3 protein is CASAGQGARVNYGYTF. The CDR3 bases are TGTGCCAGCGCAGGACAGGGCGCCCGGGTTAACTATGGCTACACCTTC.

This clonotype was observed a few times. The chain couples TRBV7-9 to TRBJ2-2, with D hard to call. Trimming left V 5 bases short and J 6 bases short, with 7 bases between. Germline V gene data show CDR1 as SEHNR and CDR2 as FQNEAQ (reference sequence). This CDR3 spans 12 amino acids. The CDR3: CASSPFSGELFF. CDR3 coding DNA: TGTGCCAGCAGCCCATTTTCCGGGGAGCTGTTTTTT.

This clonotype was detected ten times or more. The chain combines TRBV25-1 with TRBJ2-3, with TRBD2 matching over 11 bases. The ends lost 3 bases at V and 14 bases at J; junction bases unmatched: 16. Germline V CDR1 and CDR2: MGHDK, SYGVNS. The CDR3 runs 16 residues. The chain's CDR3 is CASSDTSLAGVPFPYF. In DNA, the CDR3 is TGTGCCAGCAGTGATACTTCACTAGCGGGAGTCCCCTTTCCGTATTTT.

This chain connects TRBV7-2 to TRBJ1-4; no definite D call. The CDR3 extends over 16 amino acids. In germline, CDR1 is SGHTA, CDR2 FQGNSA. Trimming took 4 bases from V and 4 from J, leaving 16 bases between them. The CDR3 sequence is CASSSKSDRLNEKLFF. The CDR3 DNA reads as TGTGCCAGCAGCTCAAAGAGTGATCGGCTTAATGAAAAACTGTTTTTT. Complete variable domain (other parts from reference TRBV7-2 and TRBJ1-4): GAGVSQSPSNKVTEKGKDVELRCDPISGHTALYWYRQSLGQGLEFLIYFQGNSAPDKSGLPSDRFSAERTGGSVSTLTIQRTQQEDSAVYLCASSSKSDRLNEKLFFGSGTQLSVL.

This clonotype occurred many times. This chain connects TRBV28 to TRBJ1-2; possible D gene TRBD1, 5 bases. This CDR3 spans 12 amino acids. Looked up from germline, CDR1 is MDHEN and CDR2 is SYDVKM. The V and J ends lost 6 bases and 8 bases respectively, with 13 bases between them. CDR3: CASSRRVQGYTF. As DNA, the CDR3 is TGTGCCAGCAGCCGCAGGGTCCAGGGCTACACCTTC.

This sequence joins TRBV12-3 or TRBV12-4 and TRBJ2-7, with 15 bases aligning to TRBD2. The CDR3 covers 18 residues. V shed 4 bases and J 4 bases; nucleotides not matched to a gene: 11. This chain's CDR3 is CASSSWTSGRVQGYEQYF. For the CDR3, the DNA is TGTGCCAGCAGTTCCTGGACTAGCGGGAGGGTTCAAGGTTACGAGCAGTACTTC.